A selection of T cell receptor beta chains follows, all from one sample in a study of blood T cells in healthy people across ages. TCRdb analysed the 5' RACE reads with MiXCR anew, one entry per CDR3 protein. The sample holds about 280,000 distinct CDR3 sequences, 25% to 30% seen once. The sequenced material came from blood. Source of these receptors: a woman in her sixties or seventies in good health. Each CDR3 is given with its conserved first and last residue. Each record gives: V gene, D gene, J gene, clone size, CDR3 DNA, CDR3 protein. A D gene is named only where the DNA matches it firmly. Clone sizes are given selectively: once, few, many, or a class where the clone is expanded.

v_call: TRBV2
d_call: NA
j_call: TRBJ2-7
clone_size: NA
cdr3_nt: TGTGCCAGCAGATTTCCCTCCTACGAGCAGTACTTC
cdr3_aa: CASRFPSYEQYF

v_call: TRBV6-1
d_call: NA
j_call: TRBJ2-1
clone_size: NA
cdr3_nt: TGTGCCAGCAGTCAAACGAGCGGATTCACCTACAATGAGCAGTTCTTC
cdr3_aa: CASSQTSGFTYNEQFF

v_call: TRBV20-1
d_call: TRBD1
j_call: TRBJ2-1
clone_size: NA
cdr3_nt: TGCAGTGCCTACCGACAGGGAATATACAATGAGCAGTTCTTC
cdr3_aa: CSAYRQGIYNEQFF

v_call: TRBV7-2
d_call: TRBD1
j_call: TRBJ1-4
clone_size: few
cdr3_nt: TGTGCCAGCAGCTTAGGGACAGGGTACGAAAAACTGTTTTTT
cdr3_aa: CASSLGTGYEKLFF

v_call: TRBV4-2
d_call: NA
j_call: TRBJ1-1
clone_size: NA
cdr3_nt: TGTGCCAGCAGCCAAGATCTCGCAGGAAACACTGAAGCTTTCTTT
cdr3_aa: CASSQDLAGNTEAFF

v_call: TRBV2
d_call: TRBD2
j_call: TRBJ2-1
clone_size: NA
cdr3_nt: TGTGCCAGCTTCTCGGTGGCGGGAGGGCCTTACAATGAGCAGTTCTTC
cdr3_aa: CASFSVAGGPYNEQFF

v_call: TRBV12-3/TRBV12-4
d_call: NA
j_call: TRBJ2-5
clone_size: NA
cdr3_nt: TGTGCCAGCAGCCCAGGGGATCGGGACCCGAGATGGGAGACCCAGTACTTC
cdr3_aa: CASSPGDRDPRWETQYF

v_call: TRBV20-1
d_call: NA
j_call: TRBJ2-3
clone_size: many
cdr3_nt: TGCAGTGCTAGAGATCGAAGCGGAAGCACAGATACGCAGTATTTT
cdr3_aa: CSARDRSGSTDTQYF

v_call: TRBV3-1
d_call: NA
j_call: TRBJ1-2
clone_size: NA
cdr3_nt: TGTACCAGCAGCCAAGGGATGGACAGTACAACCGGCTACACCTTC
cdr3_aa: CTSSQGMDSTTGYTF

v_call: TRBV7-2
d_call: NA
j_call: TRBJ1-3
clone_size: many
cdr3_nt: TGTGCCAGCAGCGATCGGGGGTCGGGAGGAAACACCATATATTTT
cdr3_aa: CASSDRGSGGNTIYF

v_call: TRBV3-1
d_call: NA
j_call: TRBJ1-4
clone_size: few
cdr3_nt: TGTGCCAGCAGCCAAGTCTCCGGGTTGGGACATAATGAAAAACTGTTTTTT
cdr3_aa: CASSQVSGLGHNEKLFF

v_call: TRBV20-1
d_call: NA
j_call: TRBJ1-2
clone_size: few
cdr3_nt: TGCAGTGCTAGAACCCCACAGGGAAGGGGGTATGGCTACACCTTC
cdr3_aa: CSARTPQGRGYGYTF

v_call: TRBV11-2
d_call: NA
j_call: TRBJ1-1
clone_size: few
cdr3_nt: TGTGCCAGCAGCGATAGTCCCACTGAAGCTTTCTTT
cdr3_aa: CASSDSPTEAFF

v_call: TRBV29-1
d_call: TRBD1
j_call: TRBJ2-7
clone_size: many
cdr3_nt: TGCAGCGTCTCGCAACGGACAGGGGGCGACGAGCAGTACTTC
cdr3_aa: CSVSQRTGGDEQYF

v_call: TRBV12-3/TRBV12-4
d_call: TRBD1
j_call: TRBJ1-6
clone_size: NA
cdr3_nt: TGTGCCAGCAGAGAATGGGACAGCGCTCCACCCCTCCACTTT
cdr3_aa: CASREWDSAPPLHF

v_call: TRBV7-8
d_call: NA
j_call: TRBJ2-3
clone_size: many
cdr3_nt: TGTGCCAGCAGCCAGCAGGCCAGCACAGATACGCAGTATTTT
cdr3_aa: CASSQQASTDTQYF

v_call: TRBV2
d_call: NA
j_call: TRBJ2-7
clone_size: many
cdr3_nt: TGTGCCAGCAGTAGGGGGTCCTACGAGCAGTACTTC
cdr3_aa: CASSRGSYEQYF

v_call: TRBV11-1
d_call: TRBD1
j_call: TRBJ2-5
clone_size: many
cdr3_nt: TGTGCCAGCAGCAGCACGACAGGGTCGGAGACCCAGTACTTC
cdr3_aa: CASSSTTGSETQYF

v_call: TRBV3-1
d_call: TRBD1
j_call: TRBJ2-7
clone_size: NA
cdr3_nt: TGTGCCAGCAGCCAAGGACAGGGGCTCCAGCAGTACTTC
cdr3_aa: CASSQGQGLQQYF

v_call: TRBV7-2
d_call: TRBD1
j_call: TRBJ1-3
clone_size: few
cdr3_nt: TGTGCCAGCAGAAGGACAGGGAACACACCTGGAAACACCATATATTTT
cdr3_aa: CASRRTGNTPGNTIYF

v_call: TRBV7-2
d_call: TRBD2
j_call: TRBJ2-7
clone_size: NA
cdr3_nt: TGTGCCAGCAGCCCCAACCGGAAATGGACTAGCGGGAGTTACGAGCAGTACTTC
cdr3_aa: CASSPNRKWTSGSYEQYF

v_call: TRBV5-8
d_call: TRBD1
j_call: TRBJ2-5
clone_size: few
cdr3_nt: TGTGCCAGCAGCTTGAGCGCACAGGGGGCGAGTAGAGAGACCCAGTACTTC
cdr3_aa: CASSLSAQGASRETQYF

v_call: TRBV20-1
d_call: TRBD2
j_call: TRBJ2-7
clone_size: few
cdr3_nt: TGCAGTGCCGTTAGCGGGAGACGTAACGAGCAGTACTTC
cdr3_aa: CSAVSGRRNEQYF

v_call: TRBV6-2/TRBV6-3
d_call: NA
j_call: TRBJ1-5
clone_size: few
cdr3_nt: TGTGCCAGCAGTTTCCCGGGGAGGGAACAGCCCCAGCATTTT
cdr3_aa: CASSFPGREQPQHF

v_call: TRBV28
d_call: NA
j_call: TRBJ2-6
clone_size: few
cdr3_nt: TGTGCCAGCAGACCCTTTAGTCGTGGGGCCAACGTCCTGACTTTC
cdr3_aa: CASRPFSRGANVLTF

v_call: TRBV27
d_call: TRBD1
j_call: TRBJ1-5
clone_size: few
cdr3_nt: TGTGCCAGCAGTTTAAGAGGGACAGTAGATCAGCCCCAGCATTTT
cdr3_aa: CASSLRGTVDQPQHF

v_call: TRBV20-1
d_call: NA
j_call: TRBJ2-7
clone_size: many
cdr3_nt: TGCAGTGCTAGATGGGCGTACCGGAGCTCCTACGAGCAGTACTTC
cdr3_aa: CSARWAYRSSYEQYF

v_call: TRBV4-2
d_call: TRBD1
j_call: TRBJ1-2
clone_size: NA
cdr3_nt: TGTGCCAGCAGCCAAGATTTGCGGGACAGGGTCTATGGCTACACCTTC
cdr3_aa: CASSQDLRDRVYGYTF

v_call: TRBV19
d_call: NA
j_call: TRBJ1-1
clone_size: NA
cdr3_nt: TGTGCCAGTAGTATGGGGGCATCTACTGAAGCTTTCTTT
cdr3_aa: CASSMGASTEAFF

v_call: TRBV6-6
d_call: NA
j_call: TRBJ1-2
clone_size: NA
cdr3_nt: TGTGCCAGCAGTCGACCTCCAGACCGCGCTAACTATGGCTACACCTTC
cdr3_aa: CASSRPPDRANYGYTF

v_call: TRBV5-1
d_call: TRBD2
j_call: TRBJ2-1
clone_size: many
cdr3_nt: TGCGCCAGCAGCCATCCATTCGGCGGGGGTGAGCAGTTCTTC
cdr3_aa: CASSHPFGGGEQFF

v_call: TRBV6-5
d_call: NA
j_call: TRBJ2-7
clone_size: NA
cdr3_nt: TGTGCCAGCAAGCACTCTGGGTACGAGCAGTACTTC
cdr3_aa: CASKHSGYEQYF

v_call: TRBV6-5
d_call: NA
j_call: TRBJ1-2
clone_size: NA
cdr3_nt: TGTGCCAGCAGGCGACTCTCCGGGACAACTGATGGCTACACCTTC
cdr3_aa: CASRRLSGTTDGYTF

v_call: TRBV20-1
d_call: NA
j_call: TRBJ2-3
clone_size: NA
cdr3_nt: TGCAGTGCTAGAGAGCGGATCACAGATACGCAGTATTTT
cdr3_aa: CSARERITDTQYF

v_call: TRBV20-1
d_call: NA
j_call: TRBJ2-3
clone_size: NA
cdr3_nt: TGCAGTGCTAGTCTGGCTGTAATGGGAACAGATACGCAGTATTTT
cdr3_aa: CSASLAVMGTDTQYF

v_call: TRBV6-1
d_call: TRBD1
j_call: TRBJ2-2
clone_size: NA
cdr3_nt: TGTGCCAGCAGTCGATTCACAGGGGGCACCGGGGAGCTGTTTTTT
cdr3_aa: CASSRFTGGTGELFF

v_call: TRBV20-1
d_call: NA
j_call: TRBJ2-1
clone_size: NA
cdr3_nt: TGCAGTGCGGTAGGCTACAATGAGCAGTTCTTC
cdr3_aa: CSAVGYNEQFF

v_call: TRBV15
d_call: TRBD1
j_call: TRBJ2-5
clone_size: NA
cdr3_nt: TGTGCCACCAGCACCCTAGGGGGCGGAGAGACCCGGTACTTC
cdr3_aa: CATSTLGGGETRYF

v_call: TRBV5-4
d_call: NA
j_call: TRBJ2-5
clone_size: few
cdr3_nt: TGTGCCAGCAGTTCCGGGAGTAACCAGGAGACCCAGTACTTC
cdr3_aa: CASSSGSNQETQYF

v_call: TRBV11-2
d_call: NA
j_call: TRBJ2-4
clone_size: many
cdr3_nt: TGTGCCAGCAGCCCCCGGGGACTGGGACAAAACATTCAGTACTTC
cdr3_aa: CASSPRGLGQNIQYF

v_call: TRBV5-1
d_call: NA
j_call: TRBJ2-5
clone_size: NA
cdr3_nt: TGCGCCAGCAGCTTGGGTGACAGTCCAAAGCAAGAGACCCAGTACTTC
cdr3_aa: CASSLGDSPKQETQYF

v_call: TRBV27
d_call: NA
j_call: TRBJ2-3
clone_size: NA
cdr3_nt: TGTGCCAGCATCCTACGGGGGGCTAGCGCGACAGATACGCAGTATTTT
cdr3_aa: CASILRGASATDTQYF

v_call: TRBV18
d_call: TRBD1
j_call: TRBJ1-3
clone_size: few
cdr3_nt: TGTGCCAGCTCACCAGAAACAGGGGTCCGAACCTCTGGAAACACCATATATTTT
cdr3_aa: CASSPETGVRTSGNTIYF

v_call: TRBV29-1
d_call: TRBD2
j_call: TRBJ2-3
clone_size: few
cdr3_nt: TGCAGCGTCTCGTCCGTAAGCGGGAGGCCGAGCACAGATACGCAGTATTTT
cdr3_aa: CSVSSVSGRPSTDTQYF

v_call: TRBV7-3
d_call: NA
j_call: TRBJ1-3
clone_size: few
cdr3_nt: TGTGCCAGCAGCTTACTCGGACCAGGGACTGGAAACACCATATATTTT
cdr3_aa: CASSLLGPGTGNTIYF

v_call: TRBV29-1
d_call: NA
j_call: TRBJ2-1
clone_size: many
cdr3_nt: TGCAGCGCAAAGACTCTTGACTACAATGAGCAGTTCTTC
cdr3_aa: CSAKTLDYNEQFF

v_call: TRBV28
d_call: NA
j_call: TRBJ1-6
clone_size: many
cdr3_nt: TGTGCCAGCAGCTCCTGGGTAAATAATTCACCCCTCCACTTT
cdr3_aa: CASSSWVNNSPLHF

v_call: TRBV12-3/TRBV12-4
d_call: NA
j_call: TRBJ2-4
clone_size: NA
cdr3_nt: TGTGCCAGCAGTTCGTCAGAAAACATTCAGTACTTC
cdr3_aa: CASSSSENIQYF

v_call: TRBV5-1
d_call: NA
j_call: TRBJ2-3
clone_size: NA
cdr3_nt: TGCGCCAGCAGCTTGGAGGGGACAACCTATGGGGATACGCAGTATTTT
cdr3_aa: CASSLEGTTYGDTQYF

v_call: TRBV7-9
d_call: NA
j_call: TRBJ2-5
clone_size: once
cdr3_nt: TGTGCCAGCAGCTTAGGTTCGGGGACCCTGTACCAAGAGACCCAGTACTTC
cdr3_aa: CASSLGSGTLYQETQYF

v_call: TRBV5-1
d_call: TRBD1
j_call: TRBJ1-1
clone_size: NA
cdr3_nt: TGCGCCAGCAGCCTGGCTGCAGGGGGAACTGAAGCTTTCTTT
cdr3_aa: CASSLAAGGTEAFF

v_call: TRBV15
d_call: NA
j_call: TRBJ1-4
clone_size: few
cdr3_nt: TGTGCCACCAGCAGAGATTCCGGGGGAGCAACTAATGAAAAACTGTTTTTT
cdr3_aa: CATSRDSGGATNEKLFF

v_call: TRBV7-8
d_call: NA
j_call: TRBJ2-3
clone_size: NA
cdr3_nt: TGTGCCAGCAGCTTAGGTCATTCAGATACGCAGTATTTT
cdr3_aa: CASSLGHSDTQYF

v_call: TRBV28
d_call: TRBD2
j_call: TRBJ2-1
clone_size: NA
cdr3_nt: TGTGCCAGCAGTTCGAGACTAGCGGGAGTCTACAATGAGCAGTTCTTC
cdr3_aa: CASSSRLAGVYNEQFF